This TCR beta chain was recorded in a study of OX40 agonist ivuxolimab in advanced cancers. Whole-study context: Head and neck, renal cell, melanoma or hepatocellular carcinoma were the cancers that dose-escalation patients had.

This clone has a handful of counts. Its specificity is unknown. Germline V gene sequence: CDR1 WNHNN, CDR2 SYGVQD (reference sequence). The CDR3 totals 13 residues. Trimming took off 9 bases at V and 1 base at J, with 12 bases between the two ends. General study results and limits: The specificity for antigen of the expanded peripheral T cells was not determined.

Some clones are missing from TCRdb's copy, which holds only in-frame ones; the method was immunoSEQ multiplex PCR. The sample holds about 61,000 clones, roughly four fifths seen once. The source material was CD4+ or CD8+ T cells sorted from blood, sampled in a trial of the OX40 agonist ivuxolimab. The chain joins TRBV10-1 to TRBJ1-2, with a weak D call TRBD1 (5 bases). The sequence was obtained from an adult with an advanced solid tumor such as melanoma, head and neck, liver or kidney cancer. CDR3 region: CARGTAGNYGYTF. The CDR3 coding sequence is TGCGCCAGGGGGACCGCCGGTAACTATGGCTACACCTTC.